This T cell receptor (beta chain) was observed in a study of T cells in Graves' hyperthyroidism and ophthalmopathy. Study as a whole: Upon initial diagnosis and before any treatment, peripheral blood was collected.

This clonotype was seen many times. V lost 2 bases and J 4 bases, leaving 15 bases between the germline ends. The CDR3 length is 15 residues. CDR1 is GTSNPN, CDR2 SVGIG, per germline (reference sequence). Amplification yielded TCR beta CDR3 regions, with RNA transcripts as the source. HTBI primers drove first-round RT-PCR of the TCR CDR3. Via MiXCR, TCRdb re-called the multiplex PCR reads, giving one row per CDR3 protein. The data hold around 340,000 distinct CDR3 sequences, with under 25% observed a single time. This chain connects TRBV30 to TRBJ2-1, with D hard to call. Input material: blood. The TCR sequence derives from a woman aged 45 to 65 with Graves' hyperthyroidism. CDR3 coding DNA: TGTGCCTGGAGTATAGTCACCCGTATATACAATGAGCAGTTCTTC. This sequence encodes CAWSIVTRIYNEQFF.